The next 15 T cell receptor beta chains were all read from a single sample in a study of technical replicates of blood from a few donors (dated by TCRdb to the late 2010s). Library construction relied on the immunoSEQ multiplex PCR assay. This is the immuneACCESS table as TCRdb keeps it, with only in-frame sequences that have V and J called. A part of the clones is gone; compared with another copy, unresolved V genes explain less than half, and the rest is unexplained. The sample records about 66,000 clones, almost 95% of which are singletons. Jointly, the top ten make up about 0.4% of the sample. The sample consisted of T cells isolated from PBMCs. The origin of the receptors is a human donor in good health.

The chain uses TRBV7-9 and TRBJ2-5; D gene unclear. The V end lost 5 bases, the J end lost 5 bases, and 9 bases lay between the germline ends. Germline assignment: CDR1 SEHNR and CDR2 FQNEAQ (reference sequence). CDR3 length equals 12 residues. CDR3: CASSVVEETQYF. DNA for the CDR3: TGTGCCAGCAGCGTGGTTGAGGAGACCCAGTACTTC.

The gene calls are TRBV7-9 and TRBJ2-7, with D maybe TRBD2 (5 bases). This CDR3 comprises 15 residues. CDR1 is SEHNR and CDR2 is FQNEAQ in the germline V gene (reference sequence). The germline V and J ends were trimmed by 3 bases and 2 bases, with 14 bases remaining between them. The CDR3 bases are TGTGCCAGCAGCTTTGTACCTAGCTCTACCTACGAGCAGTACTTC. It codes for CASSFVPSSTYEQYF. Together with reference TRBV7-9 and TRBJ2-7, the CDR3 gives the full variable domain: DTGVSQNPRHKITKRGQNVTFRCDPISEHNRLYWYRQTLGQGPEFLTYFQNEAQLEKSRLLSDRFSAERPKGSFSTLEIQRTEQGDSAMYLCASSFVPSSTYEQYFGPGTRLTVT.

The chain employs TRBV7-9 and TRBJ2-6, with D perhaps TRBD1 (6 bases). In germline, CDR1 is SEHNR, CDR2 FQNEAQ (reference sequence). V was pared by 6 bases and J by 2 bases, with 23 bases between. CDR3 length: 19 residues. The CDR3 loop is CASRPTKTGQIPGANVLTF. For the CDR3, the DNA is TGTGCCAGCAGACCAACTAAGACGGGACAAATACCTGGGGCCAACGTCCTGACTTTC. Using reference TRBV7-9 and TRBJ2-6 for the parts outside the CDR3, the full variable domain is DTGVSQNPRHKITKRGQNVTFRCDPISEHNRLYWYRQTLGQGPEFLTYFQNEAQLEKSRLLSDRFSAERPKGSFSTLEIQRTEQGDSAMYLCASRPTKTGQIPGANVLTFGAGSRLTVL.

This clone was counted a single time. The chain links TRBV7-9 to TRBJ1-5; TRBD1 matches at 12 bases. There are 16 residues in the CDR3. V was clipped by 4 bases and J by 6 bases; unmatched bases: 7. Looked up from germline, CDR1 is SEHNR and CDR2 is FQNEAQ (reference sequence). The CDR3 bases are TGTGCCAGCAGCTGGGACAGGGGGCAGAAGGGTCAGCCCCAGCATTTT. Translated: CASSWDRGQKGQPQHF.

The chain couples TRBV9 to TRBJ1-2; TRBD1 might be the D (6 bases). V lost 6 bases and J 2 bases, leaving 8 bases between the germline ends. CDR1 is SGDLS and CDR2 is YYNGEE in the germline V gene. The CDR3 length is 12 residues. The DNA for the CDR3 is TGTGCCAGCAACCAGGGGAACTATGGCTACACCTTC. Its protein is CASNQGNYGYTF.

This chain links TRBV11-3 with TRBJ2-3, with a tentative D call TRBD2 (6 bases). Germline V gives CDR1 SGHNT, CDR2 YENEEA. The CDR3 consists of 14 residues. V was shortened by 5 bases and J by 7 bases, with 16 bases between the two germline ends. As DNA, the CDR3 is TGTGCCAGCAGCCACCGGGCTAGCGAGAATACGCAGTATTTT. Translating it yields CASSHRASENTQYF.

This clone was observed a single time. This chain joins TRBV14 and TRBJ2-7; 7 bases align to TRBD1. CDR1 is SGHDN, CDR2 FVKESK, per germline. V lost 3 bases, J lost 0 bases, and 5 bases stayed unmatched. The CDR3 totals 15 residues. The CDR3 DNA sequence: TGTGCCAGCAGCCAGTCGGGACAGACCTCCTACGAGCAGTACTTC. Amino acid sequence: CASSQSGQTSYEQYF.

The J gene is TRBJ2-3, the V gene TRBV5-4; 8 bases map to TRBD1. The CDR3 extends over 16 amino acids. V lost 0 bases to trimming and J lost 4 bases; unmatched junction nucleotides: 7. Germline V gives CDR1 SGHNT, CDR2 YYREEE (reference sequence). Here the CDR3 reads CASSLGAGGYSDTQYF. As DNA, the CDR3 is TGTGCCAGCAGCTTGGGGGCAGGGGGCTATTCAGATACGCAGTATTTT.

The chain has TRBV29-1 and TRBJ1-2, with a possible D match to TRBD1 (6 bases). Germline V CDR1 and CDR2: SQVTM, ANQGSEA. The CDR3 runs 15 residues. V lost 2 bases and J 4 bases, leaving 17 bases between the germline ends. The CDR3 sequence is CSVEKPAGTTYGYTF. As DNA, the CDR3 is TGCAGCGTTGAAAAACCGGCAGGGACAACCTATGGCTACACCTTC.

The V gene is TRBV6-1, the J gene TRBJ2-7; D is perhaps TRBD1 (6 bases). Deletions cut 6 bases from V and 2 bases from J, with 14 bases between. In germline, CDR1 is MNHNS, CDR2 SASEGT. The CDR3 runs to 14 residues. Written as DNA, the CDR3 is TGTGCCAGCAGATTATGGGACACCACCTACGAGCAGTACTTC. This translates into CASRLWDTTYEQYF.

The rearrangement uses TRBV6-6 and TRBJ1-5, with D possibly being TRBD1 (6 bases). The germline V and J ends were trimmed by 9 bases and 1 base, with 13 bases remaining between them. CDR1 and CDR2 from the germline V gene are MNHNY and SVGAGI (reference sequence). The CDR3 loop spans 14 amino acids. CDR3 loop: CASFQGLSNQPQHF. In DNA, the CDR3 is TGTGCCAGTTTCCAGGGGTTAAGCAATCAGCCCCAGCATTTT.

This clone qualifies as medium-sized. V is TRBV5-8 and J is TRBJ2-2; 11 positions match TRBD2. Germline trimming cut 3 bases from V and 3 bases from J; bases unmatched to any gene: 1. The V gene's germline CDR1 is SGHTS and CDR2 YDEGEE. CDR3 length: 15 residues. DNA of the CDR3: TGTGCCAGCAGCTCACTAGCGGGAGACACCGGGGAGCTGTTTTTT. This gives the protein CASSSLAGDTGELFF.

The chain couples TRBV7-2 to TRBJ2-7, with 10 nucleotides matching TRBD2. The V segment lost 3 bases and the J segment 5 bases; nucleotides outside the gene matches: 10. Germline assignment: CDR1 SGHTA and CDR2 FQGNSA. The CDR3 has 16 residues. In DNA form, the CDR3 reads TGTGCCAGCAGCTTTGGGCTCCTAGCGGGAGCAGACGAGCAGTACTTC. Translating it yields CASSFGLLAGADEQYF.

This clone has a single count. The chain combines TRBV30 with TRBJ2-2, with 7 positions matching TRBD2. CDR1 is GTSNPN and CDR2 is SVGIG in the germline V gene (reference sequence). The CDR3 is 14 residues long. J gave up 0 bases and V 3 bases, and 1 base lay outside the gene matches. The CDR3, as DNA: TGTGCCTGGAGGGGAGGGGCGAACACCGGGGAGCTGTTTTTT. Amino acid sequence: CAWRGGANTGELFF.

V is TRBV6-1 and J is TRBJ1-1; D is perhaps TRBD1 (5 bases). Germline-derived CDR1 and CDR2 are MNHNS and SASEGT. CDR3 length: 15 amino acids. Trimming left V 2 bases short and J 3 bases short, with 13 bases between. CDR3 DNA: TGTGCCAGCAGTGAACAGGGAATCGGGTACACTGAAGCTTTCTTT. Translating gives CASSEQGIGYTEAFF.